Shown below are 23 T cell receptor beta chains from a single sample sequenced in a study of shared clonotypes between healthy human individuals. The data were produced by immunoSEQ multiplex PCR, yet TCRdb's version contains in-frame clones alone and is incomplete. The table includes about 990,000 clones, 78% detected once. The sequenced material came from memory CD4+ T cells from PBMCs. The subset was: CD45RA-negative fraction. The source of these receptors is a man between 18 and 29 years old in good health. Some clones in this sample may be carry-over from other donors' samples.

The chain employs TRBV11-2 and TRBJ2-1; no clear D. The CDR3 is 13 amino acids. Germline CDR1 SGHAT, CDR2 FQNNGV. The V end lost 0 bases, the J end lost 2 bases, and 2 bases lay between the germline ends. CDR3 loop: CASSLETYNEQFF. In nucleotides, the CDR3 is TGTGCCAGCAGCTTAGAGACCTACAATGAGCAGTTCTTC.

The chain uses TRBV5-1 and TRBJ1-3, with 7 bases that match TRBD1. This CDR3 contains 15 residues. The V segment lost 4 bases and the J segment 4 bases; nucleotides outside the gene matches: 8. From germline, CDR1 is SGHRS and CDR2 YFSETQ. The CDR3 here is CASSLDRQKGNTIYF. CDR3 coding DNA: TGCGCCAGCAGCCTGGACAGGCAAAAGGGAAACACCATATATTTT.

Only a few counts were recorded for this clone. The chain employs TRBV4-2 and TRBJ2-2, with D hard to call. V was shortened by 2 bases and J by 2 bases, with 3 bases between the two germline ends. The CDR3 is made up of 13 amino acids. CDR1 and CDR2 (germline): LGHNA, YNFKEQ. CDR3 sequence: CASSQPNTGELFF. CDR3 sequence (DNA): TGTGCCAGCAGCCAACCTAACACCGGGGAGCTGTTTTTT.

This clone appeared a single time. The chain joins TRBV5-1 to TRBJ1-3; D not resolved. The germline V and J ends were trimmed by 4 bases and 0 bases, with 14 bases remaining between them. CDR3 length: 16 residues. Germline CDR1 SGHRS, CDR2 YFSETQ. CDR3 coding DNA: TGCGCCAGCAGCCTTCAAGGGAACCCCTCTGGAAACACCATATATTTT. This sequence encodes CASSLQGNPSGNTIYF.

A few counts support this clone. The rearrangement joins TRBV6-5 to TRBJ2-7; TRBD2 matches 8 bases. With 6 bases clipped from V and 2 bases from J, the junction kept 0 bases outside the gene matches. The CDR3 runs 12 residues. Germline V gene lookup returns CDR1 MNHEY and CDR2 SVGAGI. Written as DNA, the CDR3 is TGTGCCAGCAGGGGACTAGCCTACGAGCAGTACTTC. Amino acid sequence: CASRGLAYEQYF.

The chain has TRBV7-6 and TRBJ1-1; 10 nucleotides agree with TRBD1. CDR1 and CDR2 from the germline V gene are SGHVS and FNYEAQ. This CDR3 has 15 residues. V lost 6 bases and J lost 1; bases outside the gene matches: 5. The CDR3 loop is CASSFRTGGNTEAFF. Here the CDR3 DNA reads TGTGCCAGCAGTTTTCGGACAGGGGGGAACACTGAAGCTTTCTTT.

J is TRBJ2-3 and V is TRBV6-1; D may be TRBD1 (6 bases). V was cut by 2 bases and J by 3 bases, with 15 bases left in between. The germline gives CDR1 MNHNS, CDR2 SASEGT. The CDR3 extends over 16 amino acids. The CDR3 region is CASSEKVRTETDTQYF. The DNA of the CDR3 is TGTGCCAGCAGTGAAAAGGTTAGGACAGAGACAGATACGCAGTATTTT.

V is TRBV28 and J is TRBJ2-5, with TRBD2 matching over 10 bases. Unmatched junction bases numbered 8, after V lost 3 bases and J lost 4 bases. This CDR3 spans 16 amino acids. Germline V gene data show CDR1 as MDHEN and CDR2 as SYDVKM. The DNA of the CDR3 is TGTGCCAGCAGTTTCGGAGCGGGAGGGCCGGGAGAGACCCAGTACTTC. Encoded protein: CASSFGAGGPGETQYF.

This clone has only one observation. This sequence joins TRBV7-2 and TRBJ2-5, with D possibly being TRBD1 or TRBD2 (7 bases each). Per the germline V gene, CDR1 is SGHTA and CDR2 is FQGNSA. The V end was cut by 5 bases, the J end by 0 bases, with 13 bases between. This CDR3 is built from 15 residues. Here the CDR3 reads CASSPGGAYQETQYF. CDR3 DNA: TGTGCCAGCAGCCCAGGGGGGGCTTACCAAGAGACCCAGTACTTC.

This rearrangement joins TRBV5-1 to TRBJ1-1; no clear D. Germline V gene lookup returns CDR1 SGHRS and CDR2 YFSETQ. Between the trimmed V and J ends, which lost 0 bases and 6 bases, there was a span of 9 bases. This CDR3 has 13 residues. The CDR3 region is CASSLAVGAEAFF. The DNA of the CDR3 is TGCGCCAGCAGCTTGGCAGTTGGGGCTGAAGCTTTCTTT.

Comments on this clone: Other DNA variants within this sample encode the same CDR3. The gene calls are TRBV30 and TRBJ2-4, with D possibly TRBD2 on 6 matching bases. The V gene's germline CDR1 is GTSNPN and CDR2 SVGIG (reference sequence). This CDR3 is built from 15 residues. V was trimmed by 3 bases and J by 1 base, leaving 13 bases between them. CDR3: CAWSRGSSAKNIQYF. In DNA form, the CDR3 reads TGTGCCTGGAGCCGGGGGAGTAGTGCCAAAAACATTCAGTACTTC.

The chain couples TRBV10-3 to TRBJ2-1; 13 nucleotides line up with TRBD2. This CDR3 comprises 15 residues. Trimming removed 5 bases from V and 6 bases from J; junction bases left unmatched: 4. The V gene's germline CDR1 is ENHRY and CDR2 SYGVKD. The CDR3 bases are TGTGCCATCAGTCCGACTAGCGGGAGGATCAATGAGCAGTTCTTC. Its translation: CAISPTSGRINEQFF.

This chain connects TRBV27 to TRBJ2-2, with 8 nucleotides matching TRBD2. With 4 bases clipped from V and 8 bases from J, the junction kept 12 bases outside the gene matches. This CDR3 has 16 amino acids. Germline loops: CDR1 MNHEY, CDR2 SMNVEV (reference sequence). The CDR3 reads CASSSPRREAWGELFF. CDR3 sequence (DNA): TGTGCCAGCAGTTCCCCTCGGCGGGAGGCTTGGGGGGAGCTGTTTTTT.

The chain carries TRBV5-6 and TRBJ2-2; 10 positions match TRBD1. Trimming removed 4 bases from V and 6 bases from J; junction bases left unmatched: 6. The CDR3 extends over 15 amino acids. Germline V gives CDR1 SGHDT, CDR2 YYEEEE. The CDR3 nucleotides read TGTGCCAGCAGCCCGGGGACAGGGGTATCCGGGGAGCTGTTTTTT. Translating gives CASSPGTGVSGELFF.

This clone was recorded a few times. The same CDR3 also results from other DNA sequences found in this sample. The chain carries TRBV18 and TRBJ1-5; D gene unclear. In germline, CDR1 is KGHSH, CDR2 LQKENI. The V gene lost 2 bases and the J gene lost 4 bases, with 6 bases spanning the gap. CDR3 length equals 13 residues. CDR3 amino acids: CASSPGANQPQHF. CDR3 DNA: TGTGCCAGCTCACCAGGTGCTAATCAGCCCCAGCATTTT.

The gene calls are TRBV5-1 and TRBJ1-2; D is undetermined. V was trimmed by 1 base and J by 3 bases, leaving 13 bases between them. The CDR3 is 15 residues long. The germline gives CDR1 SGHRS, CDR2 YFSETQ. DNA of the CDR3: TGCGCCAGCAGCTTGAGTACGGGATCGGACTATGGCTACACCTTC. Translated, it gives CASSLSTGSDYGYTF.

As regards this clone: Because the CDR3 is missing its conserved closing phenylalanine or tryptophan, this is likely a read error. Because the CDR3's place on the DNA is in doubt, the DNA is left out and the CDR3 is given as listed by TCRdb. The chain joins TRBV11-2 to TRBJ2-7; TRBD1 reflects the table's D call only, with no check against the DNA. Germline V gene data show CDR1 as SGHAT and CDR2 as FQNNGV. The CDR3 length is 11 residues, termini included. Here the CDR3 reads CASSPGQGVSL.

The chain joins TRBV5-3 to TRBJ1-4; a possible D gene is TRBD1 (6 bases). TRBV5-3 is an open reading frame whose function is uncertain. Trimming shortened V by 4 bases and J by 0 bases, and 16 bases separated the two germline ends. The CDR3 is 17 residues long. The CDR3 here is CARSAGGGPATNEKLFF. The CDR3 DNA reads TGTGCCAGAAGCGCGGGAGGGGGTCCCGCAACTAATGAAAAACTGTTTTTT.

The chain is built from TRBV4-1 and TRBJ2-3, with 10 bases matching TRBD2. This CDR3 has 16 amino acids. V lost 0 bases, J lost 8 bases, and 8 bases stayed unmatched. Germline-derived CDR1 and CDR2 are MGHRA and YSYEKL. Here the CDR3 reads CASSQDQGTSVSTQYF. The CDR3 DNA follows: TGCGCCAGCAGCCAAGATCAGGGGACTAGCGTATCTACGCAGTATTTT.

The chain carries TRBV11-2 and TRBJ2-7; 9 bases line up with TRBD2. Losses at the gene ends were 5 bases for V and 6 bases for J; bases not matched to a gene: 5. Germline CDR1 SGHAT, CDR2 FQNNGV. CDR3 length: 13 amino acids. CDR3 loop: CASSLREGLEQYF. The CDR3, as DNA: TGTGCCAGCAGCCTGCGGGAGGGCCTCGAGCAGTACTTC.

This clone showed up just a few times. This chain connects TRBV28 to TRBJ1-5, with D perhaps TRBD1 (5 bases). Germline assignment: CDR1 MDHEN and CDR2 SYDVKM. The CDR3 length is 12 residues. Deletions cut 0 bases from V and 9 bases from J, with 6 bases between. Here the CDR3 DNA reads TGTGCCAGCAGTTTATGGGGGCGGCCCCAGCATTTT. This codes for CASSLWGRPQHF.

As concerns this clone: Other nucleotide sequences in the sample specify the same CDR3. CDR3 sequence (DNA): TGTGCCAGCAGTTTAGGCGGGAACACCGGGGAGCTGTTTTTT. The encoded protein is CASSLGGNTGELFF. The chain employs TRBV28 and TRBJ2-2, with D unresolved. The germline CDR1 and CDR2 sequences are MDHEN and SYDVKM. Between the trimmed V and J ends, which lost 2 bases and 1 base, there was a span of 5 bases. The CDR3 has 14 amino acids.

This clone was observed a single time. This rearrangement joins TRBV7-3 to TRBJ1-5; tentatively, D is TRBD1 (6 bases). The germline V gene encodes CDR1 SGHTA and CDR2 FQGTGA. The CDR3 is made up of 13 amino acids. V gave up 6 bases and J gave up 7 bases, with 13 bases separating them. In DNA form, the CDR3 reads TGTGCCAGCAGTGGAGGGGGTAGACAGCCCCAGCATTTT. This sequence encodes CASSGGGRQPQHF.